This T cell receptor (beta chain) was documented in a study of cytomegalovirus exposure and HLA in healthy donors. The wider study: From about 170 million T cells, an earlier analysis saw 100 million to 140 million unique TCR beta sequences. Notes on the study in general: Reportedly, diagnosis of cytomegalovirus status by the classifier showed high specificity and sensitivity. Sequences of the TCR beta chain were said to predict the HLA-A and HLA-B alleles of most subjects accurately. Previously analyzed data showed that most TCR beta V segments were productive at a frequency of about 87% or about 30%.

The PCR made use of 60 Vbeta and 13 Jbeta primers. Produced via immunoSEQ multiplex PCR; TCRdb's table is partial and in-frame only. The sample holds 150,000 or so clones, roughly 85% seen once. Note on this clone: Its antigen remains unknown.

The germline V gene has CDR1 SGHRS and CDR2 YFSETQ. This CDR3 is built from 17 residues. V was clipped by 0 bases and J by 0 bases; unmatched bases: 5. The clonotype originates from a man under 40 in good health and CMV-seronegative. The sample was PBMCs. The V and J genes are TRBV5-1 and TRBJ2-7; 11 positions match TRBD1. CDR3 bases: TGCGCCAGCAGCTTGGCCGGGACAGGGGGTGGCTCCTACGAGCAGTACTTC. This translates into CASSLAGTGGGSYEQYF. Complete variable domain (other parts from reference TRBV5-1 and TRBJ2-7): KAGVTQTPRYLIKTRGQQVTLSCSPISGHRSVSWYQQTPGQGLQFLFEYFSETQRNKGNFPGRFSGRQFSNSRSEMNVSTLELGDSALYLCASSLAGTGGGSYEQYFGPGTRLTVT.